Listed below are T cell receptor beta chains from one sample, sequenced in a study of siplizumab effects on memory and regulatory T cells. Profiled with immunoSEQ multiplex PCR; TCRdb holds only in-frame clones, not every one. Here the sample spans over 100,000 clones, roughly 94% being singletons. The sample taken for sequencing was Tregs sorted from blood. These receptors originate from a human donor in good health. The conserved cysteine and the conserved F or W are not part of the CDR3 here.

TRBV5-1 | ASSSDGPNGYT
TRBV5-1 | ASSLGLAVGNEQF
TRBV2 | ASSESEYYGYT
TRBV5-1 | ASSSGTSGYNEQF
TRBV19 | ASGRDATQNIQY
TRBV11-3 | ASSFFGSEGQF
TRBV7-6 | ASSLAREGAPSYEQY
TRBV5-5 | ASSNDYSYT
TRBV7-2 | ASSPGQGVDEQF
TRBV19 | ASKRGPQETQY
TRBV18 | ASSPVTGLQETQY
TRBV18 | ASSPAYSNQPQH